This T cell receptor beta chain was identified during a study of blood T cells in healthy people across ages. The V gene end was trimmed by 6 bases and the J gene end by 10 bases; junction bases not matched to a gene: 9. Looked up from germline, CDR1 is SGDLS and CDR2 is YYNGEE. The CDR3 contains 14 residues. A sample-barcoded 5' primer and a J-beta primer mix were used in a second PCR of roughly 6 to 11 cycles. TCRdb recomputed calls from the 5' RACE reads with MiXCR, one row per CDR3 protein. The sample gives about 840,000 distinct CDR3 sequences, almost 30% of which show up once; around 9.6% is in the top ten. This clonotype was picked up a small number of times. These data also featured in a second study, about T cells of mothers and their children. From that report: Slightly, though not significantly, more overlap was seen in related than in unrelated mother-child pairs.

The origin of this receptor is a woman aged 35 to 49 in good health. The source material was blood. V is TRBV9 and J is TRBJ1-6, with 8 positions matching TRBD1. CDR3 in DNA: TGTGCCAGCACAACCGGGACAGGAGGATCACCCCTCCACTTT. Translating gives CASTTGTGGSPLHF.